The next 16 T cell receptor beta chains were all read from a single sample in a study of blood T cell repertoires in COVID-19. The protocol was immunoSEQ multiplex PCR, while the TCRdb copy is restricted to in-frame clones and leaves out a portion. The data show 110,000 or so clones, around 85% seen once. The sample consisted of peripheral blood. The receptors here all came from a man between 45 and 60 years old with acute or convalescent COVID-19.

The chain uses TRBV18 and TRBJ2-4; possible D gene TRBD1, 5 bases. Germline V CDR1 and CDR2: KGHSH, LQKENI. The CDR3 extends over 18 amino acids. Trimming pared 3 bases from V and 3 bases from J, leaving 21 bases between. CDR3 coding DNA: TGTGCCAGCTCACCTCTCCTAGGACAAACCTTGGACAAAAACATTCAGTACTTC. This codes for CASSPLLGQTLDKNIQYF.

Turning to this clone: Other DNA sequences in this sample translate to the same CDR3. This rearrangement joins TRBV28 to TRBJ1-2, with a weak D call TRBD1 (6 bases). Germline V lookup: CDR1 MDHEN, CDR2 SYDVKM. V was trimmed by 2 bases and J by 8 bases, leaving 18 bases between them. This CDR3 contains 15 residues. The CDR3 spells CASSLTGGRGGGYTF. The CDR3 nucleotides are TGTGCCAGCAGTTTAACCGGGGGGCGGGGGGGAGGCTACACCTTC.

The rearrangement joins TRBV5-1 to TRBJ1-1, with 7 bases aligning to TRBD1. The CDR3 contains 15 residues. V dropped 3 bases and J dropped 6; count of bases not matched to a gene: 11. The V gene's germline CDR1 is SGHRS and CDR2 YFSETQ. Here the CDR3 reads CASSWTTGNTAEAFF. Here the CDR3 DNA reads TGCGCCAGCAGCTGGACGACAGGGAACACAGCTGAAGCTTTCTTT. Filled out from reference TRBV5-1 and TRBJ1-1, the complete variable domain reads KAGVTQTPRYLIKTRGQQVTLSCSPISGHRSVSWYQQTPGQGLQFLFEYFSETQRNKGNFPGRFSGRQFSNSRSEMNVSTLELGDSALYLCASSWTTGNTAEAFFGQGTRLTVV.

The V call is TRBV9, the J call TRBJ1-1; unclear D gene. The CDR3 runs 13 residues. CDR1 and CDR2 (germline): SGDLS, YYNGEE. The V and J ends lost 0 bases and 0 bases respectively, with 3 bases between them. Here the CDR3 DNA reads TGTGCCAGCAGCGTAGACATGAACACTGAAGCTTTCTTT. Its translation is CASSVDMNTEAFF. The whole variable domain, remainder taken from reference TRBV9 and TRBJ1-1, is DSGVTQTPKHLITATGQRVTLRCSPRSGDLSVYWYQQSLDQGLQFLIQYYNGEERAKGNILERFSAQQFPDLHSELNLSSLELGDSALYFCASSVDMNTEAFFGQGTRLTVV.

The rearrangement uses TRBV9 and TRBJ2-3; D is undetermined. Trimming removed 0 bases from V and 0 bases from J, with 8 bases in between. The CDR3 contains 15 residues. Germline CDR1 and CDR2: SGDLS and YYNGEE. This CDR3 is CASSVGQFSTDTQYF. The CDR3 coding sequence is TGTGCCAGCAGCGTAGGTCAGTTCAGCACAGATACGCAGTATTTT. Full variable domain (rest looked up from reference TRBV9 and TRBJ2-3): DSGVTQTPKHLITATGQRVTLRCSPRSGDLSVYWYQQSLDQGLQFLIQYYNGEERAKGNILERFSAQQFPDLHSELNLSSLELGDSALYFCASSVGQFSTDTQYFGPGTRLTVL.

The chain is built from TRBV28 and TRBJ2-2, with D unclear. Per the germline V gene, CDR1 is MDHEN and CDR2 is SYDVKM. Trimming left V 5 bases short and J 7 bases short, with 5 bases between. This CDR3 has 11 amino acids. In DNA, the CDR3 is TGTGCCAGCAGTATCTACGGGGAGCTGTTTTTT. It encodes CASSIYGELFF.

The V and J genes are TRBV30 and TRBJ2-1; 12 positions agree with TRBD2. The CDR3 is 17 residues long. J was trimmed by 1 base and V by 6 bases; bases with no gene match: 10. CDR1 GTSNPN and CDR2 SVGIG come from the germline V gene (reference sequence). CDR3 bases: TGTGCCTGTAGCCTAGCGGGGGGGTTATCTTCCTACAATGAGCAGTTCTTC. This encodes CACSLAGGLSSYNEQFF.

V and J are TRBV6-5 and TRBJ1-5, with 8 bases fitting TRBD1. Germline V gives CDR1 MNHEY, CDR2 SVGAGI. The CDR3 runs to 12 residues. The junction had 2 bases not matched to a gene; V was cut back by 6 bases and J by 7 bases. The CDR3 protein is CASRTGVQPQHF. CDR3 DNA sequence: TGTGCCAGCAGGACAGGGGTCCAGCCCCAGCATTTT.

The chain couples TRBV28 to TRBJ1-4, with D possibly TRBD1 on 6 matching bases. Trimming cost V 7 bases and J 5 bases, with 14 bases left between them. The CDR3 sequence is 14 residues long. CDR1 and CDR2 from the germline V gene are MDHEN and SYDVKM. The CDR3 loop reads CASTVTGPNEKLFF. CDR3 in DNA: TGTGCCAGCACCGTAACAGGGCCGAATGAAAAACTGTTTTTT.

This clone was seen a handful of times. The V call is TRBV6-5, the J call TRBJ2-7; TRBD2 agrees at 9 bases. The CDR3 extends over 13 amino acids. CDR1 and CDR2 (germline): MNHEY, SVGAGI. J lost 5 bases, V lost 6 bases, and 5 bases had no gene match. The CDR3 bases are TGTGCCAGCAGGACTAGCGGCTTCCACGAGCAGTACTTC. This translates into CASRTSGFHEQYF.

This clone has a handful of counts. The rearrangement uses TRBV30 and TRBJ2-7; 8 nucleotides agree with TRBD2. V shed 0 bases, J shed 2 bases, and the junction held 3 bases outside the gene matches. In germline, CDR1 is GTSNPN, CDR2 SVGIG (reference sequence). The CDR3 runs to 14 residues. The CDR3 sequence: CAWSVREGTYEQYF. CDR3 DNA: TGTGCCTGGAGTGTACGGGAGGGAACCTACGAGCAGTACTTC.

This clone has a handful of counts. The chain is built from TRBV19 and TRBJ2-7, with 8 bases lining up with TRBD1. Trimming removed 0 bases from V and 6 bases from J; junction bases left unmatched: 10. Looked up from germline, CDR1 is LNHDA and CDR2 is SQIVND (reference sequence). This CDR3 spans 16 amino acids. The CDR3 here is CASSIDAGTGEGEQYF. The CDR3 DNA follows: TGTGCCAGTAGTATAGATGCCGGGACAGGAGAAGGCGAGCAGTACTTC.

V and J are TRBV2 and TRBJ2-5, with TRBD1 as a possible D gene (6 bases). Germline CDR1 reads SNHLY; CDR2 reads FYNNEI. The ends were cut back, 5 bases at V and 5 bases at J, with 15 bases in the middle. This CDR3 spans 14 amino acids. CDR3 bases: TGTGCCAGCAGTACTAGACAGGATAGGGAGACCCAGTACTTC. Translated: CASSTRQDRETQYF.

This clone came up a few times. This chain connects TRBV13 to TRBJ2-3, with TRBD1 as a possible D gene (7 bases). Trimming removed 2 bases from V and 5 bases from J, with 20 bases in between. The CDR3 sequence is 17 residues long. The germline gives CDR1 PRHDT, CDR2 FYEKMQ (reference sequence). The CDR3 loop is CASSLRRAGGIEDTQYF. The DNA for the CDR3 is TGTGCCAGCAGCTTACGAAGGGCAGGGGGGATTGAAGATACGCAGTATTTT.

The chain links TRBV14 to TRBJ2-7; TRBD1 matches 10 bases. V trimming: 0 bases; J trimming: 5 bases; junction bases outside the gene matches: 7. The CDR3 runs to 16 residues. The germline gives CDR1 SGHDN, CDR2 FVKESK. CDR3 sequence reads: CASSQDFFGTGDEQYF. CDR3 bases: TGTGCCAGCAGCCAAGATTTCTTCGGGACAGGGGACGAGCAGTACTTC.

V is TRBV29-1 and J is TRBJ1-1, with 7 bases aligning to TRBD1. Germline CDR1 SQVTM, CDR2 ANQGSEA. The CDR3 runs 14 residues. V shed 7 bases, J shed 0 bases, and the junction held 8 bases outside the gene matches. The DNA of the CDR3 is TGCAGCGCTAAACAGGGGTCCATGAACACTGAAGCTTTCTTT. This sequence encodes CSAKQGSMNTEAFF.